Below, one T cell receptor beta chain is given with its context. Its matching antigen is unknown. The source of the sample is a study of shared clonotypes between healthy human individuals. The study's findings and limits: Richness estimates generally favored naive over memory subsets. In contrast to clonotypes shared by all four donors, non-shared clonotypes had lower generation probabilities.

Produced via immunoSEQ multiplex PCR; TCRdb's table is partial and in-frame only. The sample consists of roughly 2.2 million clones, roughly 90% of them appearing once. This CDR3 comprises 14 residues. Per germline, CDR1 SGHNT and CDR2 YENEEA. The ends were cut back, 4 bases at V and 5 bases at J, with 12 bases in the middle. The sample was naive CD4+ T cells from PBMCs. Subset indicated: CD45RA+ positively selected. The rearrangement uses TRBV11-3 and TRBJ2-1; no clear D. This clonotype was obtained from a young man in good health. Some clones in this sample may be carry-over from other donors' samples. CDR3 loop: CASSYGSRDNEQFF. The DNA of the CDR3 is TGTGCCAGCAGCTATGGTAGCCGGGACAATGAGCAGTTCTTC.